This T cell receptor (beta chain) was sequenced for a study of blood T cell repertoires in COVID-19. Across the whole study: The samples span acute and convalescent COVID-19 from the United States, Italy and Spain. PBMCs, B-cell-depleted T cells, or T cells provided the cDNA or gDNA that made up the material.

Trimming removed 3 bases from V and 3 bases from J, with 14 bases in between. Germline assignment: CDR1 SQVTM and CDR2 ANQGSEA. This CDR3 spans 14 amino acids. Per the original data handling: Cell counts per sample came from amplifying reference gene primers. The assay was immunoSEQ multiplex PCR, and TCRdb's table has in-frame clones only and misses some. From that table come the V and J calls and clone size; the DNA was used to work out D and trimming. Among a few hundred thousand clones, roughly 80% were seen once, and the ten largest hold 4.2%. This rearrangement joins TRBV29-1 to TRBJ1-2, with D tentatively TRBD1 (5 bases). This receptor was obtained from a man in his 60s with acute or convalescent COVID-19. The sample consisted of peripheral blood. The CDR3 DNA reads TGCAGCGTTGACGGCAGGGATTTGGACTATGGCTACACCTTC. It is translated as CSVDGRDLDYGYTF. Full variable domain (missing parts from reference TRBV29-1 and TRBJ1-2): SAVISQKPSRDICQRGTSLTIQCQVDSQVTMMFWYRQQPGQSLTLIATANQGSEATYESGFVIDKFPISRPNLTFSTLTVSNMSPEDSSIYLCSVDGRDLDYGYTFGSGTRLTVV.